The 24 T cell receptor beta chains reported below all come from one sample, sequenced in a study of immune characterization of retroperitoneal liposarcoma (dated by TCRdb to 2018 to 2020). The protocol used for the library was PCR. The sample was run on a NextSeq 500. Using fastp trimming at Q25 and MiXCR clonotype assembly, TCRdb reanalyzed the public sequencing data and kept in-frame beta chains. Merged by CDR3 protein, the rows form single entries marked with the most common genes and DNA. A total of around 20,000 distinct CDR3 sequences appear in this sample, 35% to 40% of them only once. In total, the top ten clones hold approximately 7.4% of the sample. Sequencing was carried out using blood. These receptors were collected from a male donor with retroperitoneal liposarcoma.

The chain links TRBV7-2 to TRBJ2-1, with D perhaps TRBD2 (6 bases). Germline CDR1 is SGHTA and CDR2 is FQGNSA. CDR3 length equals 15 residues. Between the trimmed V and J ends, which lost 4 bases and 5 bases, there was a span of 15 bases. The CDR3 nucleotides read TGTGCCAGCAGCTGGGACTGGAGAACTAACAATGAGCAGTTCTTC. Amino acids: CASSWDWRTNNEQFF.

The chain links TRBV6-1 to TRBJ2-3; no definite D call. The better agreement between TRBJ2-1 and the DNA end casts doubt on the J call. Germline assignment: CDR1 MNHNS and CDR2 SASEGT. The CDR3 has 15 amino acids. This CDR3 is CASKAQALGRVEQFF. In DNA form, the CDR3 reads TGTGCCAGTAAAGCCCAAGCCCTCGGACGGGTGGAGCAGTTCTTC.

The DNA of the CDR3 is TGCGCCAGCAGTGAGTCCAGGGGACAGGGGAGCAATGAGCAGTTCTTC. Translated: CASSESRGQGSNEQFF. V is TRBV10-1 and J is TRBJ2-1; 10 positions match TRBD1. The CDR3 loop spans 16 amino acids. V shed 0 bases, J shed 6 bases, and the junction held 5 bases outside the gene matches. Germline CDR1 WNHNN, CDR2 SYGVQD (reference sequence).

This chain uses TRBV12-5 with TRBJ1-5; D is undetermined. The CDR3 extends over 12 amino acids. The ends were cut back, 6 bases at V and 14 bases at J, with 17 bases in the middle. Germline values: CDR1 LGHNT, CDR2 FRNRAP. CDR3 sequence: CASGIPPGPEHF. CDR3 sequence (DNA): TGTGCTAGTGGGATACCACCGGGCCCCGAGCATTTT.

Worth noting for this clonotype: This may be a read error: a much more frequent sequence differs by one nucleotide. The V gene is TRBV6-1, the J gene TRBJ2-4; TRBD1 aligns across 10 bases. Germline V gene data show CDR1 as MNHNS and CDR2 as SASEGT. There are 13 residues in the CDR3. V was pared by 8 bases and J by 13 bases, with 11 bases of the junction left unmatched. CDR3 region: CASGRWDRGTQYF. The CDR3 region has the DNA TGTGCCAGCGGGCGGTGGGACAGGGGTACCCAGTACTTC.

This clonotype was seen at least ten times. The J gene is TRBJ2-1, the V gene TRBV12-3 or TRBV12-4, with a possible D match to TRBD2 (5 bases). Trimming took 4 bases from V and 0 from J, leaving 16 bases between them. This CDR3 is 17 amino acids long. The CDR3 protein is CASSSTRERRSYNEQFF. The DNA of the CDR3 is TGTGCCAGCAGTTCCACTAGAGAGCGGCGCTCCTACAATGAGCAGTTCTTC.

V gene TRBV7-3 combines with J gene TRBJ2-1; 10 bases line up with TRBD2. TRBJ2-7 matches the DNA end more closely, so the J call is doubtful. The CDR3 runs 16 residues. The germline V gene has CDR1 SGHTA and CDR2 FQGTGA. The CDR3 loop is CASSPSPEREGYEQYF. DNA of the CDR3: TGTGCCAGCAGCCCCAGTCCGGAGCGGGAGGGCTACGAGCAGTACTTC.

The rearrangement joins TRBV6-1 to TRBJ2-1; D possibly corresponds to TRBD2 (6 bases). V was shortened by 9 bases and J by 13 bases, with 22 bases between the two germline ends. This CDR3 comprises 13 residues. CDR1 and CDR2 from the germline V gene are MNHNS and SASEGT. The CDR3: CASTRTGGETQFF. The CDR3 DNA follows: TGTGCCAGTACCAGGACCGGGGGTGAGACCCAGTTCTTC.

This sequence joins TRBV11-2 and TRBJ2-3; D unresolved. The CDR3 consists of 14 residues. Germline V gene sequence: CDR1 SGHAT, CDR2 FQNNGV. V was clipped by 2 bases and J by 1 base, with 7 bases between them. CDR3 nucleotide sequence: TGTGCCAGCAGCTTATATGGAGGCACAGATACGCAGTATTTT. It encodes CASSLYGGTDTQYF.

The rearrangement joins TRBV6-6 to TRBJ2-2, with 16 bases identical to TRBD2. After removal of 4 bases from V and 6 bases from J, the junction contained 5 bases not matched to a gene. The CDR3 runs 17 residues. Germline CDR1 and CDR2: MNHNY and SVGAGI (reference sequence). CDR3 in amino acids: CASSSGLAGGHAGELFF. The CDR3 DNA follows: TGTGCCAGCAGTTCGGGACTAGCGGGGGGGCACGCCGGGGAGCTGTTTTTT.

This clonotype is deemed medium-sized. This chain uses TRBV6-5 with TRBJ2-3; D is unclear. This CDR3 is built from 13 residues. Per the germline V gene, CDR1 is MNHEY and CDR2 is SVGAGI. V was cut by 4 bases and J by 2 bases, with 7 bases left in between. As DNA, the CDR3 is TGTGCCAGCAGTTCCGAGTCCACAGATACGCAGTATTTT. It specifies CASSSESTDTQYF.

The gene calls are TRBV6-6 and TRBJ2-1, with 13 bases lining up with TRBD2. The J call is doubtful: the DNA matches TRBJ2-7 better. The CDR3 has 17 amino acids. Germline CDR1 is MNHNY and CDR2 is SVGAGI (reference sequence). CDR3 in amino acids: CASRSGTSGKYVDEQYF. The CDR3, as DNA: TGTGCCAGCAGGTCCGGGACTAGCGGGAAGTATGTGGATGAGCAGTACTTC.

This clonotype was observed many times. The chain is built from TRBV6-4 and TRBJ2-3; D is unclear. The CDR3 sequence is 13 residues long. V was pared by 2 bases and J by 1 base, with 4 bases between. Germline CDR1 reads MRHNA; CDR2 reads SNTAGT. CDR3 nucleotide sequence: TGTGCCAGCAGTGACGACCGCACAGATACGCAGTATTTT. Residues: CASSDDRTDTQYF.

The V gene is TRBV25-1, the J gene TRBJ2-1; tentatively, D is TRBD1 (6 bases). Trimming shortened V by 4 bases and J by 10 bases, and 23 bases separated the two germline ends. The CDR3 contains 16 residues. Germline CDR1 reads MGHDK; CDR2 reads SYGVNS. DNA of the CDR3: TGTGCCAGCAGTGTAGGGCCCGGGACATCTTCTTACGAGCAGTTCTTC. Encoded protein: CASSVGPGTSSYEQFF.

This clonotype was counted between two and nine times. V usage is TRBV5-4 and J usage is TRBJ2-1; D not resolved. The length of the CDR3 is 16 residues. Trimming cost V 0 bases and J 1 base, with 11 bases left between them. In germline, CDR1 is SGHNT, CDR2 YYREEE (reference sequence). The CDR3 DNA follows: TGTGCCAGCAGCTTGGAACCGCGTGGGTCCTACAATGAGCAGTTCTTC. The encoded protein is CASSLEPRGSYNEQFF.

V gene TRBV6-5 combines with J gene TRBJ1-2; the D gene is possibly TRBD1 (6 bases). The germline V gene encodes CDR1 MNHEY and CDR2 SVGAGI. The CDR3 loop spans 14 amino acids. Trimming stripped 0 bases from V and 8 bases from J, with 13 bases between. The CDR3 reads CASSYSLQGEGYTF. The DNA of the CDR3 is TGTGCCAGCAGTTACTCGTTACAGGGTGAGGGCTACACCTTC.

The chain links TRBV3-1 to TRBJ2-1; D is ambiguous. V was cut by 3 bases and J by 13 bases, with 13 bases left in between. This CDR3 has 12 amino acids. The germline CDR1 and CDR2 sequences are LGHDT and YNNKEL (reference sequence). The DNA for the CDR3 is TGTGCCAGCAGCCACTTACAAGAGACCCAGTTCTTC. Translation: CASSHLQETQFF.

V gene TRBV7-6 combines with J gene TRBJ1-5; D is undetermined. CDR1 SGHVS and CDR2 FNYEAQ come from the germline V gene. Trimming left V 3 bases short and J 1 base short, with 4 bases between. The length of the CDR3 is 13 residues. The CDR3 region has the DNA TGTGCCAGCAGCTTCTCAAGCAATCAGCCCCAGCATTTT. It yields the protein CASSFSSNQPQHF. The whole variable domain, filled in from reference TRBV7-6 and TRBJ1-5, reads GAGVSQSPRYKVTKRGQDVALRCDPISGHVSLYWYRQALGQGPEFLTYFNYEAQQDKSGLPNDRFSAERPEGSISTLTIQRTEQRDSAMYRCASSFSSNQPQHFGDGTRLSIL.

This clonotype has just one count. The junction shows a germline mismatch at one end, possibly a read error. This chain joins TRBV6-1 and TRBJ2-1; 7 bases agree with TRBD2. The CDR3 spans 15 residues. CDR1 is MNHNS, CDR2 SASEGT, per germline. In DNA form, the CDR3 reads TGTGCCAGACGTTACGGGCGGGGAGGGTCCTACGAGCATGTCTTC. This gives the protein CARRYGRGGSYEHVF.

The V call is TRBV12-3 or TRBV12-4, the J call TRBJ1-5, with D possibly TRBD1 on 5 matching bases. V was trimmed by 5 bases and J by 7 bases, leaving 15 bases between them. CDR3 length: 14 amino acids. CDR3 nucleotides: TGTGCCAGCAGTCACGGCCAGGGACGACAGCCCCAGCATTTT. Amino acids: CASSHGQGRQPQHF.

The rearrangement links TRBV11-3 to TRBJ2-5; D assignment may be TRBD1 or TRBD2 (5 bases each). This CDR3 is 18 amino acids long. The germline V gene encodes CDR1 SGHNT and CDR2 YENEEA. V shed 5 bases and J shed 7 bases, with 29 bases lying between them. This chain's CDR3 is CASSATLRGRGIPSTQYF. The CDR3 DNA sequence: TGTGCCAGCAGCGCCACCCTCCGGGGCCGCGGTATCCCCTCGACCCAGTACTTC.

V usage is TRBV6-4 and J usage is TRBJ2-5; 11 bases are shared with TRBD1. CDR1 and CDR2 (germline): MRHNA, SNTAGT. The CDR3 loop spans 19 amino acids. Trimming cost V 3 bases and J 2 bases; bases outside gene matches: 14. The CDR3 spells CASSEYRRRTGGCQETQYF. CDR3 bases: TGTGCCAGCAGTGAATATCGCCGTCGGACAGGGGGCTGTCAAGAGACCCAGTACTTC.

The rearrangement uses TRBV6-4 and TRBJ1-1; no clear D. Per germline, CDR1 MRHNA and CDR2 SNTAGT. CDR3 length: 13 residues. Trimming removed 6 bases at V and 0 bases at J, with 8 bases between. The CDR3 DNA reads as TGTGCCAGCAGGGCCGCTTTGAACACTGAAGCTTTCTTT. Encoded protein: CASRAALNTEAFF.

This clonotype is classed as medium-sized. This rearrangement joins TRBV7-6 to TRBJ2-1; 7 nucleotides align to TRBD2. TRBJ2-7 explains the end of the DNA better; the J call may be wrong. Per germline, CDR1 SGHVS and CDR2 FNYEAQ. CDR3 length equals 16 residues. This CDR3 is CASSPSGGSLSYEQYF. The CDR3 nucleotides read TGTGCCAGCAGCCCAAGTGGCGGGAGTCTCTCCTACGAGCAGTACTTC.